Listed here are 20 T cell receptor beta chains from one sample, sequenced in a study of OX40 agonist ivuxolimab in advanced cancers. TCRdb's table, derived via immunoSEQ multiplex PCR, lists solely in-frame clones and lacks some. In the table there are 58,000 or so clones, roughly nine tenths of which are singletons. The input for sequencing was CD4+ or CD8+ T cells sorted from blood, taken in a trial of the OX40 agonist ivuxolimab. These receptors were obtained from an adult with an advanced solid tumor such as melanoma, head and neck, liver or kidney cancer.

V usage is TRBV28 and J usage is TRBJ1-5; D not resolved. Looked up from germline, CDR1 is MDHEN and CDR2 is SYDVKM. Trimming took 6 bases from V and 2 from J, leaving 14 bases between them. The CDR3 contains 15 residues. In DNA, the CDR3 is TGTGCCAGCAGGCCGGGAAGGAGAGGCAATCAGCCCCAGCATTTT. Translation gives CASRPGRRGNQPQHF.

The J gene is TRBJ2-2, the V gene TRBV7-9, with TRBD2 matching over 8 bases. The junction had 3 bases not matched to a gene; V was cut back by 5 bases and J by 1 base. This CDR3 spans 15 amino acids. Per germline, CDR1 SEHNR and CDR2 FQNEAQ (reference sequence). The CDR3 loop is CASSQTSVNTGELFF. The CDR3 DNA sequence: TGTGCCAGCAGCCAGACTAGCGTGAACACCGGGGAGCTGTTTTTT.

The chain carries TRBV6-1 and TRBJ2-7, with D hard to call. The V end was cut by 4 bases, the J end by 5 bases, with 9 bases between. The CDR3 contains 12 residues. Germline V gene data show CDR1 as MNHNS and CDR2 as SASEGT. CDR3 nucleotides: TGTGCCAGCAGTGGAAGGGCCGACGAGCAGTACTTC. Translated: CASSGRADEQYF.

The V and J genes are TRBV5-8 and TRBJ2-7, with TRBD2 identical over 7 bases. CDR3 length: 16 amino acids. V was pared by 0 bases and J by 0 bases, with 6 bases of the junction left unmatched. Germline V gives CDR1 SGHTS, CDR2 YDEGEE. CDR3 nucleotide sequence: TGTGCCAGCAGCTTGGGTTCTAGCGGTTACTCCTACGAGCAGTACTTC. Encoded protein: CASSLGSSGYSYEQYF.

The gene calls are TRBV7-9 and TRBJ2-3, with D perhaps TRBD2 (5 bases). Germline V CDR1 and CDR2: SEHNR, FQNEAQ (reference sequence). Trimming left V 2 bases short and J 0 bases short, with 9 bases between. The CDR3 consists of 15 residues. CDR3 sequence: CASSLTRGSTDTQYF. DNA for the CDR3: TGTGCCAGCAGCTTAACGAGAGGGAGCACAGATACGCAGTATTTT.

The chain is built from TRBV5-1 and TRBJ2-5, with TRBD1 matching 8 bases. The CDR3 has 15 amino acids. Germline trimming cut 4 bases from V and 1 base from J; bases unmatched to any gene: 6. CDR1 is SGHRS and CDR2 is YFSETQ in the germline V gene. The CDR3 DNA reads TGCGCCAGCAGCCCAGGGGGACAGGTCCAAGAGACCCAGTACTTC. As protein: CASSPGGQVQETQYF. Variable domain in full (rest from reference TRBV5-1 and TRBJ2-5): KAGVTQTPRYLIKTRGQQVTLSCSPISGHRSVSWYQQTPGQGLQFLFEYFSETQRNKGNFPGRFSGRQFSNSRSEMNVSTLELGDSALYLCASSPGGQVQETQYFGPGTRLLVL.

The chain couples TRBV7-9 to TRBJ2-5; D call uncertain. CDR3 length equals 15 residues. The V end lost 2 bases, the J end lost 4 bases, and 14 bases lay between the germline ends. The germline gives CDR1 SEHNR, CDR2 FQNEAQ (reference sequence). The CDR3 DNA follows: TGTGCCAGCAGCTTATTAGGCGGAACAACAGAGACCCAGTACTTC. It codes for CASSLLGGTTETQYF.

For this clone: Within the sample, other DNA sequences also encode this same CDR3. This chain links TRBV6-5 with TRBJ2-3; a possible D gene is TRBD2 (6 bases). CDR1 is MNHEY, CDR2 SVGAGI, per germline. The germline V and J ends were trimmed by 2 bases and 0 bases, with 9 bases remaining between them. This CDR3 is 15 amino acids long. The CDR3 loop reads CASSYTLASTDTQYF. For the CDR3, the DNA is TGTGCCAGCAGTTACACACTAGCTAGCACAGATACGCAGTATTTT.

This clone showed up just a few times. This rearrangement joins TRBV5-1 to TRBJ2-1, with TRBD1 matching 10 bases. The CDR3 contains 16 residues. Germline-derived CDR1 and CDR2 are SGHRS and YFSETQ. The trim removed 2 bases at V and 3 bases at J, leaving 5 bases unmatched. The CDR3, as DNA: TGCGCCAGCAGCTTCAGGACAGGGGGAGACTACAATGAGCAGTTCTTC. This gives the protein CASSFRTGGDYNEQFF.

The genes are TRBV9 and TRBJ2-3, with D possibly being TRBD2 (5 bases). Trimming shortened V by 4 bases and J by 4 bases, and 16 bases separated the two germline ends. Per germline, CDR1 SGDLS and CDR2 YYNGEE. The CDR3 has 15 amino acids. CDR3 in amino acids: CASSPGGARADTQYF. The DNA for the CDR3 is TGTGCCAGCAGCCCCGGAGGTGCAAGAGCAGATACGCAGTATTTT.

This sequence joins TRBV5-1 and TRBJ2-5; TRBD2 might be the D (5 bases). This CDR3 is 14 amino acids long. Germline values: CDR1 SGHRS, CDR2 YFSETQ. Trimming took off 0 bases at V and 1 base at J, with 7 bases between the two ends. CDR3: CASSLGGAQETQYF. Written as DNA, the CDR3 is TGCGCCAGCAGCTTGGGGGGAGCCCAAGAGACCCAGTACTTC.

The rearrangement links TRBV5-5 to TRBJ2-3; D is ambiguous. V was trimmed by 1 base and J by 0 bases, leaving 3 bases between them. Germline V lookup: CDR1 SGHKS, CDR2 YYEKEE (reference sequence). This CDR3 is built from 13 residues. The CDR3 here is CASSLPSTDTQYF. CDR3 sequence (DNA): TGTGCCAGCAGCTTGCCCAGCACAGATACGCAGTATTTT.

V usage is TRBV7-2 and J usage is TRBJ1-2; D is possibly TRBD1 (6 bases). Germline CDR1 and CDR2: SGHTA and FQGNSA. Between the trimmed V and J ends, which lost 8 bases and 5 bases, there was a span of 21 bases. The length of the CDR3 is 15 residues. This CDR3 is CASGISGVGMYGYTF. For the CDR3, the DNA is TGTGCCAGCGGCATATCAGGGGTCGGGATGTATGGCTACACCTTC.

V gene TRBV7-8 combines with J gene TRBJ2-3; D perhaps matches TRBD2 (6 bases). Germline CDR1 and CDR2: SGHVS and FQNEAQ. V was shortened by 0 bases and J by 1 base, with 11 bases between the two germline ends. This CDR3 spans 16 amino acids. CDR3 nucleotide sequence: TGTGCCAGCAGCTTAGCTCGGGCTAGCGGCACAGATACGCAGTATTTT. Its protein product is CASSLARASGTDTQYF.

The rearrangement uses TRBV30 and TRBJ2-3, with 7 bases lining up with TRBD1. V was clipped by 3 bases and J by 3 bases; unmatched bases: 9. This CDR3 region has 15 residues. Germline-derived CDR1 and CDR2 are GTSNPN and SVGIG (reference sequence). The DNA for the CDR3 is TGTGCCTGGAGACAGGGGATTGTTGGAACAGATACGCAGTATTTT. Its protein product is CAWRQGIVGTDTQYF. The entire variable domain, with the rest obtained from reference TRBV30 and TRBJ2-3, is as follows: SQTIHQWPATLVQPVGSPLSLECTVEGTSNPNLYWYRQAAGRGLQLLFYSVGIGQISSEVPQNLSASRPQDRQFILSSKKLLLSDSGFYLCAWRQGIVGTDTQYFGPGTRLTVL.

This chain connects TRBV4-3 to TRBJ1-6, with D hard to call. Germline values: CDR1 LGHNA, CDR2 YSLEER. The V gene lost 1 base and the J gene lost 9 bases, with 13 bases spanning the gap. The CDR3 extends over 15 amino acids. CDR3 protein: CASSQGTHGSSPLHF. CDR3 nucleotides: TGCGCCAGCAGCCAAGGGACCCATGGTAGTTCACCCCTCCACTTT.

This clone was seen a single time. V is TRBV29-1 and J is TRBJ1-5, with 7 bases fitting TRBD1. Germline V gene lookup returns CDR1 SQVTM and CDR2 ANQGSEA. The CDR3 runs to 14 residues. Trimming removed 4 bases from V and 6 bases from J; junction bases left unmatched: 9. The CDR3 DNA reads TGCAGCGTTGCGTCGGGCAGGGGGGGTCAGCCCCAGCATTTT. This gives the protein CSVASGRGGQPQHF.

This rearrangement joins TRBV25-1 to TRBJ2-1, with 9 bases that match TRBD2. J was trimmed by 6 bases and V by 4 bases; bases with no gene match: 4. Germline assignment: CDR1 MGHDK and CDR2 SYGVNS. CDR3 length: 14 residues. In nucleotides, the CDR3 is TGTGCCAGCAGTGCGGAGACTAGCGGCAATGAGCAGTTCTTC. Translated: CASSAETSGNEQFF.

J is TRBJ2-2 and V is TRBV7-9; 8 positions match TRBD1. This CDR3 region has 14 residues. V shed 3 bases, J shed 6 bases, and the junction held 3 bases outside the gene matches. Germline values: CDR1 SEHNR, CDR2 FQNEAQ (reference sequence). The CDR3 region is CASSLGQAPGELFF. The CDR3 DNA follows: TGTGCCAGCAGCTTGGGACAGGCACCCGGGGAGCTGTTTTTT.

J is TRBJ1-5 and V is TRBV2, with D maybe TRBD1 (5 bases). Germline CDR1 and CDR2: SNHLY and FYNNEI. The CDR3 runs 13 residues. With 7 bases removed from V and 4 bases from J, the gap between germline ends came to 11 bases. The DNA of the CDR3 is TGTGCCAGCACCCCGGGACTGAATCAGCCCCAGCATTTT. This sequence encodes CASTPGLNQPQHF.